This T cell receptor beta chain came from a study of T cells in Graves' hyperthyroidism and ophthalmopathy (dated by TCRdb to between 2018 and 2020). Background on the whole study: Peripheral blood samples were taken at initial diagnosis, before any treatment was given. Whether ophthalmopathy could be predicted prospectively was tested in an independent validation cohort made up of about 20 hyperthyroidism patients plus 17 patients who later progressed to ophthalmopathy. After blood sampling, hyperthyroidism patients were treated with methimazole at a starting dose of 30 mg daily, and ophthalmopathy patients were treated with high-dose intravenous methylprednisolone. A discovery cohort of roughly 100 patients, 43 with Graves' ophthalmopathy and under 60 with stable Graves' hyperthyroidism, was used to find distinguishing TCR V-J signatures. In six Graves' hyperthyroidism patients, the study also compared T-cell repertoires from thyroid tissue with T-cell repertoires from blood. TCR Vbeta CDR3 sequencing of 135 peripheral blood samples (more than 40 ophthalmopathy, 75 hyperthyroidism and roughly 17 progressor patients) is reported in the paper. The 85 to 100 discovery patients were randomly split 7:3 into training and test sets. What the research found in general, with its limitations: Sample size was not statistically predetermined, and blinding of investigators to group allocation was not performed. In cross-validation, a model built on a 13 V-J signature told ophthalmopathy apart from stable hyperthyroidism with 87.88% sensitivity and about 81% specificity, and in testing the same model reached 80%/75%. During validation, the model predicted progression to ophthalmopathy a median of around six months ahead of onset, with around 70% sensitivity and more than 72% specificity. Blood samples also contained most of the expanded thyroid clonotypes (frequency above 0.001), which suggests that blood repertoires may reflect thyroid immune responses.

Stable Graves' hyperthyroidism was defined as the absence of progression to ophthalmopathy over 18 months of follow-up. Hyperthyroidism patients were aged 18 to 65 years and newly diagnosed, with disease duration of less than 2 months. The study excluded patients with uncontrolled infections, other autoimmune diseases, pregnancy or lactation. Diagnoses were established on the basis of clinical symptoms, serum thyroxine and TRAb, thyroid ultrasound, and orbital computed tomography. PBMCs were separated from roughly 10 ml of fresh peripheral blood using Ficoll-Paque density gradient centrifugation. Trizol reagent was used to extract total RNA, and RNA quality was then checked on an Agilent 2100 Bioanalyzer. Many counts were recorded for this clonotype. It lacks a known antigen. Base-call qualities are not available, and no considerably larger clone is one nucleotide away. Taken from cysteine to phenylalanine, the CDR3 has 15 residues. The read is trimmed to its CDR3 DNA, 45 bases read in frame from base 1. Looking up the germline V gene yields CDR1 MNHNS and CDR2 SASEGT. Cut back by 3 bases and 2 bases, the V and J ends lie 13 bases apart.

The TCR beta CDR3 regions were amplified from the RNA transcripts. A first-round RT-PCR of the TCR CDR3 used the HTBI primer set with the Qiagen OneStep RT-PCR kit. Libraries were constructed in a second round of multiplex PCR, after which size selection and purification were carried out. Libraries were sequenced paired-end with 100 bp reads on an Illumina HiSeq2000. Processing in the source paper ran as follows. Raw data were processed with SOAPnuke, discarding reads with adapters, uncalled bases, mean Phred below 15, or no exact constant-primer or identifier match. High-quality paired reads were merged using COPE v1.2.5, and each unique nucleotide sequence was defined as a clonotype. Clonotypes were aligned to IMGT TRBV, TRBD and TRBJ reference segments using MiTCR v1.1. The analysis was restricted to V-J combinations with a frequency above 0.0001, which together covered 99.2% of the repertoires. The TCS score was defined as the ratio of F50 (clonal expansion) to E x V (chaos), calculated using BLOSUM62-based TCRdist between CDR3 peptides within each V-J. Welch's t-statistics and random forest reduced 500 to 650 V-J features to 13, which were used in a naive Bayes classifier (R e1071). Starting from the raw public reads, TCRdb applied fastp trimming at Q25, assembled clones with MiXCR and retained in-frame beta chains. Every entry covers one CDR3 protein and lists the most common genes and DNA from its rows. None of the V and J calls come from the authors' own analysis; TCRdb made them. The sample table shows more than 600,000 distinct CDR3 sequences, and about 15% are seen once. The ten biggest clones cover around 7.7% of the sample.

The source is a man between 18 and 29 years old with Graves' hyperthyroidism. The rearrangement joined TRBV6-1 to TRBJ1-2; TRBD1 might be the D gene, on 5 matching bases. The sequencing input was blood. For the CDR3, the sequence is CASSEPGRINYGYTF. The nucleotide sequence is TGTGCCAGCAGTGAGCCGGGACGGATCAACTATGGCTACACCTTC.